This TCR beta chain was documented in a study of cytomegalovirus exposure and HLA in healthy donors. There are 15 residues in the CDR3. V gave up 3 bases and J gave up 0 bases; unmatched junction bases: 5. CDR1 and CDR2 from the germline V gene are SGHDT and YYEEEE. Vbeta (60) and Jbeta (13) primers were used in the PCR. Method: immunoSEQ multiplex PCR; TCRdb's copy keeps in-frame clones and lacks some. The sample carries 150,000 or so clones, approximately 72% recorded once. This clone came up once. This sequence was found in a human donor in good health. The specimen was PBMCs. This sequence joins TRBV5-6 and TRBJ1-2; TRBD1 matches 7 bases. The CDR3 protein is CASSSDREANYGYTF. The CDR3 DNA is TGTGCCAGCAGCTCCGACAGGGAAGCTAACTATGGCTACACCTTC. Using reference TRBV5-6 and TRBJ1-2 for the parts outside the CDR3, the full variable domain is DAGVTQSPTHLIKTRGQQVTLRCSPKSGHDTVSWYQQALGQGPQFIFQYYEEEERQRGNFPDRFSGHQFPNYSSELNVNALLLGDSALYLCASSSDREANYGYTFGSGTRLTVV.